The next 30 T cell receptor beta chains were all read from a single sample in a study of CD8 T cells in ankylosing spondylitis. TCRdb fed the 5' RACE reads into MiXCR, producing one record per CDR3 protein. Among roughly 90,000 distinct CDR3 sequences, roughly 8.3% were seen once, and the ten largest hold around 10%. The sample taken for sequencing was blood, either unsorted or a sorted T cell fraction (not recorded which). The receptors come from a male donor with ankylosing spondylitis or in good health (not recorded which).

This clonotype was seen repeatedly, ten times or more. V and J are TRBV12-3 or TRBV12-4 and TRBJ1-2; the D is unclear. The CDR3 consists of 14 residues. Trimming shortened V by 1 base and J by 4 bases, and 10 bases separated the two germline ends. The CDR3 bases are TGTGCCAGCAGTTTAGGGGATCCGCCCTATGGCTACACCTTC. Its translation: CASSLGDPPYGYTF.

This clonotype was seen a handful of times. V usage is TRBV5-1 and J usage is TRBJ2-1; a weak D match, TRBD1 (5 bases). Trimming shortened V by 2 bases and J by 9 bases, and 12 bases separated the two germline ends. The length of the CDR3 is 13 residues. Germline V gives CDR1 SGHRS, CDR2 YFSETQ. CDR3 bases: TGCGCCAGCAGCTTCCTCCAGGGTCGTGAGCAGTTCTTC. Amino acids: CASSFLQGREQFF.

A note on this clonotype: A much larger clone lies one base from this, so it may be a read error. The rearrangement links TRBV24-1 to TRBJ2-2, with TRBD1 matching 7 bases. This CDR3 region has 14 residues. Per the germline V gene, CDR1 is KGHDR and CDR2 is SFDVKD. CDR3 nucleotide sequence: TGTTCCACCAGCCGGACAGGAAACACCGGGGAGCTGTTTTTT. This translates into CSTSRTGNTGELFF.

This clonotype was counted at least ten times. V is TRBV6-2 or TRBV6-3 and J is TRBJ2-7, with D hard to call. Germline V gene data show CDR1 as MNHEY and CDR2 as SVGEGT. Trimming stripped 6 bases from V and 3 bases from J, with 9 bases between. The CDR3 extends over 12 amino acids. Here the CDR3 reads CASRSTNYEQYF. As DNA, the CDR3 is TGTGCCAGCAGATCAACAAACTACGAGCAGTACTTC.

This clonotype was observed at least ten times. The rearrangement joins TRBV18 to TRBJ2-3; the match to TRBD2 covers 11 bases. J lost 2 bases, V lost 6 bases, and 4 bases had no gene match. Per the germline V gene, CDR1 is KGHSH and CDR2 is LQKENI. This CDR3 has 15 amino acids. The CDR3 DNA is TGTGCCAGCTCGACTAGCGGGGATGTCACAGATACGCAGTATTTT. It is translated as CASSTSGDVTDTQYF.

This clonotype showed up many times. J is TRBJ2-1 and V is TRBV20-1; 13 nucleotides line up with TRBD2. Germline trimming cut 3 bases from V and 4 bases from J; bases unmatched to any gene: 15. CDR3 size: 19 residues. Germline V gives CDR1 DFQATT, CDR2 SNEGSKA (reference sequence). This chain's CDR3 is CSARKPLLAGGPGYNEQFF. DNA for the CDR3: TGCAGTGCTAGGAAACCTTTACTAGCGGGAGGGCCGGGGTACAATGAGCAGTTCTTC.

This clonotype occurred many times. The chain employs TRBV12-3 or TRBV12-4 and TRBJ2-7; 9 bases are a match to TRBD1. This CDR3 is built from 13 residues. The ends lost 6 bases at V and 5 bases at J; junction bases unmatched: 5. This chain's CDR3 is CASSWGQGDEQYF. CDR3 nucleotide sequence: TGTGCCAGCAGCTGGGGACAGGGAGACGAGCAGTACTTC.

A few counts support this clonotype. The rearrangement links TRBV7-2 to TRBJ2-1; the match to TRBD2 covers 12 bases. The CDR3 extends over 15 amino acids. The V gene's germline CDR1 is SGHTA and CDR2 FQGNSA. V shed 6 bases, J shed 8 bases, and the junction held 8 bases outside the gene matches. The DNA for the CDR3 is TGTGCCAGCAGACCCACTAGCGGGGGGTTCGATGAGCAGTTCTTC. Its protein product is CASRPTSGGFDEQFF.

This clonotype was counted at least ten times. CDR3 nucleotide sequence: TGTGCCAGCAGCTTTGGTTACTATGGCTACACCTTC. It is translated as CASSFGYYGYTF. V usage is TRBV12-3 or TRBV12-4 and J usage is TRBJ1-2, with no clear D. The CDR3 spans 12 residues. With 6 bases removed from V and 3 bases from J, the gap between germline ends came to 8 bases.

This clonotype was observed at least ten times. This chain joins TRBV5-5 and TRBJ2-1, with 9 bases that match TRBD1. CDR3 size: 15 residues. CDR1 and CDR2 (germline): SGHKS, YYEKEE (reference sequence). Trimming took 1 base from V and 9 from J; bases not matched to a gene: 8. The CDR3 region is CASSLYRTGAGEQFF. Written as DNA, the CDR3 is TGTGCCAGCAGCTTGTACAGGACAGGGGCAGGTGAGCAGTTCTTC.

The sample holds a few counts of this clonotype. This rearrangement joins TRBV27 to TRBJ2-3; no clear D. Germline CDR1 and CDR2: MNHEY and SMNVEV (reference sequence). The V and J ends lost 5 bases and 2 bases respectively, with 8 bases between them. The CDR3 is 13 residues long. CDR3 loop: CASSLEHTDTQYF. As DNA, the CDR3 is TGTGCCAGCAGTCTGGAACACACAGATACGCAGTATTTT.

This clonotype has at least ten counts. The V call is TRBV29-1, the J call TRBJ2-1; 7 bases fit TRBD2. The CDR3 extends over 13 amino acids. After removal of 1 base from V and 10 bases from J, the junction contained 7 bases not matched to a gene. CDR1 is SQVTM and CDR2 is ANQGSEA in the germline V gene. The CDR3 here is CSVEAGGIDEQFF. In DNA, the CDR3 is TGCAGCGTTGAAGCGGGAGGAATCGACGAGCAGTTCTTC.

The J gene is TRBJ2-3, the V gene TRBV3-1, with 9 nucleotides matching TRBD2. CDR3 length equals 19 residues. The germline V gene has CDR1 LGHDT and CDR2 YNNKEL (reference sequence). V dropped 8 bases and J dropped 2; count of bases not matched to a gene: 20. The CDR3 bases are TGTGCCAGCTGTTTAAGGGCGCTAGCGGGATCCCGTCTCACAGATACGCAGTATTTT. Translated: CASCLRALAGSRLTDTQYF.

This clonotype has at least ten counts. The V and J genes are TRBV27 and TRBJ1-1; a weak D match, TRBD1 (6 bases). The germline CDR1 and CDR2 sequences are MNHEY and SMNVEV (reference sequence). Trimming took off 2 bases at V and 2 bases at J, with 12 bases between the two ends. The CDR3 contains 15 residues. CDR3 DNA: TGTGCCAGCAGTTTAACAGGGTTAATCAACACTGAAGCTTTCTTT. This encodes CASSLTGLINTEAFF.

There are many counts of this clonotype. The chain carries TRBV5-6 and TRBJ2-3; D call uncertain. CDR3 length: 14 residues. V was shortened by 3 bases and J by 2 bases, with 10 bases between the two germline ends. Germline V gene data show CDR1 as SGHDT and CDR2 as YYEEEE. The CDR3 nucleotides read TGTGCCAGCAGCTCCAGCCCTGACACAGATACGCAGTATTTT. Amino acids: CASSSSPDTDTQYF.

The CDR3 DNA reads as TGCAGCGTTGCGACAGGGTGGAATTCACCCCTCCACTTT. Amino acids: CSVATGWNSPLHF. V usage is TRBV29-1 and J usage is TRBJ1-6, with TRBD1 matching 7 bases. CDR3 length equals 13 residues. V shed 4 bases, J shed 7 bases, and the junction held 4 bases outside the gene matches. Looked up from germline, CDR1 is SQVTM and CDR2 is ANQGSEA.

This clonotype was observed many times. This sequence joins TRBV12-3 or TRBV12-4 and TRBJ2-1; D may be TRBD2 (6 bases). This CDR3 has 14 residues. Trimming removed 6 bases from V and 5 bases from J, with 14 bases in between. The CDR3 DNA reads TGTGCCAGCAGCATGGAGGGGCTAAACAATGAGCAGTTCTTC. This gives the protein CASSMEGLNNEQFF.

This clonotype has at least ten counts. The CDR3 nucleotides are TGTGCCAGTAGTCCTCGGACAGGGAGGACCGGGGAGCTGTTTTTT. It codes for CASSPRTGRTGELFF. The chain combines TRBV19 with TRBJ2-2; 8 bases map to TRBD1. The germline CDR1 and CDR2 sequences are LNHDA and SQIVND (reference sequence). This CDR3 region has 15 residues. J was trimmed by 5 bases and V by 5 bases; bases with no gene match: 7.

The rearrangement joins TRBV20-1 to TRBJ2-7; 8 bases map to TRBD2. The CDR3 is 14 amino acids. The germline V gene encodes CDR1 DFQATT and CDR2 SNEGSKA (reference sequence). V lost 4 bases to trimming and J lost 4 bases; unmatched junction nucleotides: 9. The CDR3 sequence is CSAIRGREGYEQYF. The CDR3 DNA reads TGCAGTGCTATCCGAGGCCGGGAGGGTTACGAGCAGTACTTC.

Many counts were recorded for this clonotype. The CDR3 DNA reads TGTGCCAGCAGTTTAGGGACTAGGAGTTACAATGAGCAGTTCTTC. This encodes CASSLGTRSYNEQFF. This chain connects TRBV12-3 or TRBV12-4 to TRBJ2-1; 7 bases line up with TRBD2. V gave up 1 base and J gave up 4 bases; unmatched junction bases: 4. The CDR3 is 15 residues long.

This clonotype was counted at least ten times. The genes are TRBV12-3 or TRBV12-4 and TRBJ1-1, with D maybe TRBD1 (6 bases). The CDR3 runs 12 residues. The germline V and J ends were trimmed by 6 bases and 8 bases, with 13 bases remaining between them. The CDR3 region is CASSLDRPEAFF. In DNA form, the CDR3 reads TGTGCCAGCAGCCTAGACAGGCCCGAAGCTTTCTTT.

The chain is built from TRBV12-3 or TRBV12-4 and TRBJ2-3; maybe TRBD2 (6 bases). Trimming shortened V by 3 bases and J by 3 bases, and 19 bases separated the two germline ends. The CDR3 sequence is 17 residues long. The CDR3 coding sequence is TGTGCCAGCAGTTTCTTAGCCGGGAACGGGGGTACAGATACGCAGTATTTT. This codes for CASSFLAGNGGTDTQYF.

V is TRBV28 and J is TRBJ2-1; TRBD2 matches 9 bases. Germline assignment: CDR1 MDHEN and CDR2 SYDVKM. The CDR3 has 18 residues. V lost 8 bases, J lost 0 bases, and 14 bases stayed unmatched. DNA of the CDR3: TGTGCCAGCCGCCCCGGGCTAGCGGGACTGTTCTCCTACAATGAGCAGTTCTTC. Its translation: CASRPGLAGLFSYNEQFF. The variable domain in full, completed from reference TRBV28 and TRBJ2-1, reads DVKVTQSSRYLVKRTGEKVFLECVQDMDHENMFWYRQDPGLGLRLIYFSYDVKMKEKGDIPEGYSVSREKKERFSLILESASTNQTSMYLCASRPGLAGLFSYNEQFFGPGTRLTVL.

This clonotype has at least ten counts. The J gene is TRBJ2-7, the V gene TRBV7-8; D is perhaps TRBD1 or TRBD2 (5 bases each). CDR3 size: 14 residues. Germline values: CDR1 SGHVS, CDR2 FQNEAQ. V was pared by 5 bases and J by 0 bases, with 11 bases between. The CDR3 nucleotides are TGTGCCAGCAGCCACTTCGGGGCCTCCTACGAGCAGTACTTC. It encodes CASSHFGASYEQYF.

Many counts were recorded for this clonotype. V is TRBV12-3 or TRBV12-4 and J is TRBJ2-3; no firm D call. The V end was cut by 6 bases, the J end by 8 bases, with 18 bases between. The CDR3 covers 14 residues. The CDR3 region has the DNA TGTGCCAGCAGCCCCGGACCCATAGGTGGTACGCAGTATTTT. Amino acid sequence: CASSPGPIGGTQYF.

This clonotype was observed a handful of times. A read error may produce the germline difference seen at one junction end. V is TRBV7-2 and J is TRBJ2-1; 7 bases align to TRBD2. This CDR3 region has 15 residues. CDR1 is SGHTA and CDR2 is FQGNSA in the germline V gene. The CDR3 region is CPSSLAGGSSSEQFF. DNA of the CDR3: TGTCCCAGCAGCTTAGCAGGCGGGAGTAGTAGTGAGCAGTTCTTC.

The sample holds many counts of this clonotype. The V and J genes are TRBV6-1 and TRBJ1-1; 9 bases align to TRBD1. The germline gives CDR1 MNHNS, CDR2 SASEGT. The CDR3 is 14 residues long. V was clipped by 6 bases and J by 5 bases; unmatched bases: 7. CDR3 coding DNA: TGTGCCAGCAGACCCGGACAGGGGTTGACTGAAGCTTTCTTT. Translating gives CASRPGQGLTEAFF.

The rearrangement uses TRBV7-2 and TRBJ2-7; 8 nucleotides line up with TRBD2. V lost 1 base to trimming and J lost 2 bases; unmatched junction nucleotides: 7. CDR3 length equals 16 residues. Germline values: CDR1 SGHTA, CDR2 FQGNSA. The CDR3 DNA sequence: TGTGCCAGCAGCTTAGTACCCGGGAGGGTGGCCTACGAGCAGTACTTC. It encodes CASSLVPGRVAYEQYF. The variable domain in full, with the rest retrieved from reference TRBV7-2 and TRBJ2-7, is GAGVSQSPSNKVTEKGKDVELRCDPISGHTALYWYRQSLGQGLEFLIYFQGNSAPDKSGLPSDRFSAERTGGSVSTLTIQRTQQEDSAVYLCASSLVPGRVAYEQYFGPGTRLTVT.

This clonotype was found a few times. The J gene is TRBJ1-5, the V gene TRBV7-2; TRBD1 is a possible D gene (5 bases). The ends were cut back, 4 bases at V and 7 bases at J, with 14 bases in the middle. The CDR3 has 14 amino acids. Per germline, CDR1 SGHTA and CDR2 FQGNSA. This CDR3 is CASSSIDWDQPQHF. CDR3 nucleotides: TGTGCCAGCAGCTCTATTGACTGGGACCAGCCCCAGCATTTT.

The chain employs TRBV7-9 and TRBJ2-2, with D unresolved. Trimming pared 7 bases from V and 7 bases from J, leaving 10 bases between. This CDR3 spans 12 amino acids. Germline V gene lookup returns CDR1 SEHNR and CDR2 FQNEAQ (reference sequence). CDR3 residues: CASTLAGGELFF. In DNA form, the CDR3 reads TGTGCCAGCACCTTGGCTGGCGGGGAGCTGTTTTTT.